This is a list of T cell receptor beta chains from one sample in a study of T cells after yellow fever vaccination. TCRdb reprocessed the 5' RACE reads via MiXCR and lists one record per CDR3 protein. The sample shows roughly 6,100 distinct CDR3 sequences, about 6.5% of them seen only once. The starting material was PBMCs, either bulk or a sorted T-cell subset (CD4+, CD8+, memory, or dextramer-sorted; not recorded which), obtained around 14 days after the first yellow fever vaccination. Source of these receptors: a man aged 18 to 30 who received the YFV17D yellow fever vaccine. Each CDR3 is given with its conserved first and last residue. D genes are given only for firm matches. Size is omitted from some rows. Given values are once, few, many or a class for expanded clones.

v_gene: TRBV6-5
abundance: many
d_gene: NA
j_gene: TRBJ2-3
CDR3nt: TGTGCCAGCAGTATTCAGGGTTGGGGGGATACGCAGTATTTT
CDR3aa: CASSIQGWGDTQYF

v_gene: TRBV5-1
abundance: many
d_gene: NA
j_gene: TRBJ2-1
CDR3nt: TGCGCCAGCAGCTTGGCCGAGGGGGGGGATTACAATGAGCAGTTCTTC
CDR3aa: CASSLAEGGDYNEQFF

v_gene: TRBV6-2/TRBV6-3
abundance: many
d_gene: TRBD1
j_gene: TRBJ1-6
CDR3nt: TGTGCCAGCAGTTACTCACCGGGACAGGGGTGTAATTCACCCCTCCACTTT
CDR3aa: CASSYSPGQGCNSPLHF

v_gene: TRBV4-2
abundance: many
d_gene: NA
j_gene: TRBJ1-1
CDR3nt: TGTGCCAGCAGCCAAGGGGTGAACACTGAAGCTTTCTTT
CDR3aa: CASSQGVNTEAFF

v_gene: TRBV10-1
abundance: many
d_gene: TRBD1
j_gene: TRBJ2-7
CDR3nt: TGCGCCAGCAGTGGGGAGACAGGGGTCCACGAGCAGTACTTC
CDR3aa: CASSGETGVHEQYF

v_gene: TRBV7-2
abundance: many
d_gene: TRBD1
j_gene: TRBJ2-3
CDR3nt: TGTGCCAGCAGCTTAACTCCAGGGACAGCTACGCAGTATTTT
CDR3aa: CASSLTPGTATQYF

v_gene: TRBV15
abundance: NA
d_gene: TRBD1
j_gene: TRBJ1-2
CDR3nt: TGTGCCACCAGCACGGGACAGGGTTTCTATGGCTACACCTTC
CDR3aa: CATSTGQGFYGYTF

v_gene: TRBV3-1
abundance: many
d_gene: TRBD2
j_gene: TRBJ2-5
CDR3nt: TGTGCCAGCAGCCCGGGACTAGCCGGCAAGCAAGAGACCCAGTACTTC
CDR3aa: CASSPGLAGKQETQYF

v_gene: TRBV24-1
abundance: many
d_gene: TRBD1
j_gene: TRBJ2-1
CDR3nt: TGTGCCACCAGTGATTTCAGGGGGTCATCCTACAATGAGCAGTTCTTC
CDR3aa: CATSDFRGSSYNEQFF

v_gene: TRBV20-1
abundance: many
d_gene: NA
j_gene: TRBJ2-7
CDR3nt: TGCAGTGCCGCAGGGTCTATTAGTTACGAGCAGTACTTC
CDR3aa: CSAAGSISYEQYF

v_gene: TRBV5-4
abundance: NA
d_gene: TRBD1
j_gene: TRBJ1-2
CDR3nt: TGTGCCACCGGACAGGGGCACTATGGCTACACCTTC
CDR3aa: CATGQGHYGYTF

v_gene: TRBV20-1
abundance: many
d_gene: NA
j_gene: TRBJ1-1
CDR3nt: TGCAGTGCTAGCAGGGGCGCCGTGCCTGAAGCTTTCTTT
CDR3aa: CSASRGAVPEAFF

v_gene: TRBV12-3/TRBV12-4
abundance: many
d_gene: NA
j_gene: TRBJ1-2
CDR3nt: TGTGCCAGCCAAAAGTCCTATGGCTACACCTTC
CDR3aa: CASQKSYGYTF

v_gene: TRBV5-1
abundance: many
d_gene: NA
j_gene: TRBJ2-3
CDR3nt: TGCGCCAGCAGCTTGGGGACGCAGACGCAGTATTTT
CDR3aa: CASSLGTQTQYF

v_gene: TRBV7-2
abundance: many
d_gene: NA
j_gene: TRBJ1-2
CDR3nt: TGTGCCAGCAGCCCCCACATGGGGAACTATGGCTACACCTTC
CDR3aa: CASSPHMGNYGYTF

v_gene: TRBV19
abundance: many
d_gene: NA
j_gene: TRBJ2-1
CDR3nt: TGTGCCAGTAGTTTAGACCGGGACCAAAGCTCCTACAATGAGCAGTTCTTC
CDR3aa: CASSLDRDQSSYNEQFF

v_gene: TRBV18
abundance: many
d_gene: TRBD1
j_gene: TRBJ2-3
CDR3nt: TGTGCCAGCTCACCACAGGGGGCCGGGGCAGATACGCAGTATTTT
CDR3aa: CASSPQGAGADTQYF

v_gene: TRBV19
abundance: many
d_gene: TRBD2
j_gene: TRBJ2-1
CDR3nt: TGTGCCAGTACCCAATATAGCGGGCCCGCCTACAATGAGCAGTTCTTC
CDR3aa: CASTQYSGPAYNEQFF

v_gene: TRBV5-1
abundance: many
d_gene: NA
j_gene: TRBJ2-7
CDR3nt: TGCGCCAGCAGCTTACAGGGACTCTACGAGCAGTACTTC
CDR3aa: CASSLQGLYEQYF

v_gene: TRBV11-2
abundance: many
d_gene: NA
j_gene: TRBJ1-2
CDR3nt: TGTGCCAGCAGCTTAAACCCGCTCCTCAACTATGGCTACACCTTC
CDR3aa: CASSLNPLLNYGYTF

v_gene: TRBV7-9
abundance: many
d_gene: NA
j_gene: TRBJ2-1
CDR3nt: TGTGCCAGCAGCTTCCCGCGGGAGCAGTTCTTC
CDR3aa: CASSFPREQFF

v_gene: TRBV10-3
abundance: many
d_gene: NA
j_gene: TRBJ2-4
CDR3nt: TGTGCCATCAGTGATACCGGGAAAAACATTCAGTACTTC
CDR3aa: CAISDTGKNIQYF

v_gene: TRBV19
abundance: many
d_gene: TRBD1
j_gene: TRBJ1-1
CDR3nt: TGTGCCAGTACCGACGGGACAGACCGAATGAACACTGAAGCTTTCTTT
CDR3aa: CASTDGTDRMNTEAFF

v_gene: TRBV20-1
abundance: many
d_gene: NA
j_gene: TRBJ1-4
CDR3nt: TGCAGTGCTAGGTTAGCCGTGGATGAAAAACTGTTTTTT
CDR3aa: CSARLAVDEKLFF

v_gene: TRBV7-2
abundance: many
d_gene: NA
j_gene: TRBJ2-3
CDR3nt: TGTGCCAGCAGCCCCAACGTCGTCAGGGGGGTGACAGATACGCAGTATTTT
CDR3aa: CASSPNVVRGVTDTQYF

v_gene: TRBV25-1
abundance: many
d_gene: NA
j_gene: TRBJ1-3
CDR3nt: TGTGCCAGCAGTGTCGAGGGCGCGGGTGGAAACACCATATATTTT
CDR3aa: CASSVEGAGGNTIYF

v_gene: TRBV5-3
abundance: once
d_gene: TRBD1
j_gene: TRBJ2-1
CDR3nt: TGTGCCATGGGCCCGCCGGGACAGCACAATGAGCAGTTCTTC
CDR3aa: CAMGPPGQHNEQFF

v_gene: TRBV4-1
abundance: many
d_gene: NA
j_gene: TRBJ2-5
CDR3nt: TGCGCCAGCAGCCAAATCCCACAGGCGCAAGAGACCCAGTACTTC
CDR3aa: CASSQIPQAQETQYF

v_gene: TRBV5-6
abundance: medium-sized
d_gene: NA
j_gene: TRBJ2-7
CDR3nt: TGTGCCAGCAGCTCCCTGACGTCAAGTCAGTACTTC
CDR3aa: CASSSLTSSQYF

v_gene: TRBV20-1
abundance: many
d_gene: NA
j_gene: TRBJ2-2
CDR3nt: TGCAGTGCTACCCACGGGACGACGAACACCGGGGAGCTGTTTTTT
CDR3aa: CSATHGTTNTGELFF

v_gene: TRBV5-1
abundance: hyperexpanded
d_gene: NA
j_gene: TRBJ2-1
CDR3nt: TGCGCCAGCAGCTTGGACGAGCCTACCGACAATGAGCAGTTCTTC
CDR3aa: CASSLDEPTDNEQFF

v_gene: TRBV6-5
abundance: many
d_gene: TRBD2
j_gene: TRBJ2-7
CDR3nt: TGTGCCAGCACCCGGCGGGGGGACTACGAGCAGTACTTC
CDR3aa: CASTRRGDYEQYF

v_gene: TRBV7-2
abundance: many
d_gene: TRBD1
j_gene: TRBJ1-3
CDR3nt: TGTGCCAGCAGCCCGGGACAGACAGACACCATATATTTT
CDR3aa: CASSPGQTDTIYF

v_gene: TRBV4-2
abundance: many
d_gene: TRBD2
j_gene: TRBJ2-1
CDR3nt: TGTGCCAGCAGCCAAGTTAGCGGGGGTTCCTACAATGAGCAGTTCTTC
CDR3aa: CASSQVSGGSYNEQFF

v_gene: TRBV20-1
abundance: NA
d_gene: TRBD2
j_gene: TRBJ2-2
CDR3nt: TGCAGTGCTAGGGCCCCTTCGCGGTCTAGCGGGGGGAACACCGGGGAGCTGTTTTTT
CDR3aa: CSARAPSRSSGGNTGELFF

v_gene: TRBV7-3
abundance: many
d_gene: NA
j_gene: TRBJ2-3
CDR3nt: TGTGCCAGCGGGGGTCTCTCCACAGATACGCAGTATTTT
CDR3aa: CASGGLSTDTQYF

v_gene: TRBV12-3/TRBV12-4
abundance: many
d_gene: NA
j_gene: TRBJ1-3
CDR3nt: TGTGCCAGCAGCACTGGGGTGTACTCTGGAAACACCATATATTTT
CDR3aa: CASSTGVYSGNTIYF

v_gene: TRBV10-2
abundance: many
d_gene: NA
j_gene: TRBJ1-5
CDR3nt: TGCGCCAGCAGACAGCACAGGGTTCAGCCCCAGCATTTT
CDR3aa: CASRQHRVQPQHF

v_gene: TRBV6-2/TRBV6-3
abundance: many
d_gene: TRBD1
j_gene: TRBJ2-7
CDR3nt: TGTGCCAGCAGTTTACCGGGACAGGGGTTTGCGGCCTACGAGCAGTACTTC
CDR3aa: CASSLPGQGFAAYEQYF

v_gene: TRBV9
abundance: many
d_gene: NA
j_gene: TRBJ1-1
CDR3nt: TGTGCCAGCAGCCAGGGCGACAGGACGTACGAAGCTTTCTTT
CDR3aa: CASSQGDRTYEAFF

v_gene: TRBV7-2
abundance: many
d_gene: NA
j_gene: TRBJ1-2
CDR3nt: TGTGCCAGCAGTCCCCAGGGGTTTGGCGGCTACACCTTC
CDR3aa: CASSPQGFGGYTF

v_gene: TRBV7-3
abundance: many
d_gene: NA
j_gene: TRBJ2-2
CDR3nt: TGTGCCAGCAGCTTAACGCCGAACACCGGGGAGCTGTTTTTT
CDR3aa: CASSLTPNTGELFF

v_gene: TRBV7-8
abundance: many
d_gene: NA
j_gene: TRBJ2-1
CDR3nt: TGTGCCACTGGGATGTGGGGGAATGAGCAGTTCTTC
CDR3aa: CATGMWGNEQFF

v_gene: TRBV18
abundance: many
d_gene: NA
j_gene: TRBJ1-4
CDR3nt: TGTGCCAGCTCACCACGGGATGAAAAACTGTTTTTT
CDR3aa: CASSPRDEKLFF

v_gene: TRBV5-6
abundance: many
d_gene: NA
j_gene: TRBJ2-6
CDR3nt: TGTGCCAGCAGCTTCGGGGAGTCTGGGGCCAACGTCCTGACTTTC
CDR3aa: CASSFGESGANVLTF

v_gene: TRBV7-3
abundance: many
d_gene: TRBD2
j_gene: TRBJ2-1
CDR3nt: TGTGCCAGCAGCCAGACTAGCGGGGGGTACAATGAGCAGTTCTTC
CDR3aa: CASSQTSGGYNEQFF

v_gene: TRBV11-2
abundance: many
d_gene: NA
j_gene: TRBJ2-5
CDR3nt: TGTGCCAGCAGCTTACATTGGGGGCTTCAAGAGACCCAGTACTTC
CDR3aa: CASSLHWGLQETQYF

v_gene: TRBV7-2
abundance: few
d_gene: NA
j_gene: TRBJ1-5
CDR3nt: TGTGCCAGCGGGGAGACATATAGCAATCAGCCCCAGCATTTT
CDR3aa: CASGETYSNQPQHF

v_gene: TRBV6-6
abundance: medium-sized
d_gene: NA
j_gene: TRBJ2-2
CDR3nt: TGTGCCAGCAGGGGACCCGACACCGGGGAGCTGTTTTTT
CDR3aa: CASRGPDTGELFF

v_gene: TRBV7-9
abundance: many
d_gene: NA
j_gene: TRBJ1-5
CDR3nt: TGTGCCAGCAGCTTAGGTGCCCAGAATCAGCCCCAGCATTTT
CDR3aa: CASSLGAQNQPQHF